This TCR beta chain was captured by sequencing in a study of T-cell reconstitution after alpha-beta-depleted transplantation in children. The CDR3 sequence is 15 residues long. Germline V CDR1 and CDR2: MNHEY, SMNVEV (reference sequence). Trimming cost V 3 bases and J 2 bases, with 11 bases left between them. In its sample, this clonotype was seen many times. Construction of the TCRbeta library involved unique molecular identifiers. TCRdb re-called the PCR reads with MiXCR, one entry per CDR3 protein. The sample shows 98,000 or so distinct CDR3 sequences, approximately 6% of them seen only once. The sequences come from PBMCs, mostly from graft donor cells, collected 360 days after TCRalphabeta/CD19-depleted stem cell transplant. The TCR sequence derives from a male patient aged 2-15 years who had a stem cell transplant for acute lymphoblastic leukemia, so the T cells may come from the graft donor. The V gene is TRBV27, the J gene TRBJ2-1; D ambiguous. The CDR3, as DNA: TGTGCCAGCAGTTTTTCAGTTTCGCCCTACAATGAGCAGTTCTTC. This sequence encodes CASSFSVSPYNEQFF.